The source of this T cell receptor beta chain is a study of blood T cell repertoires in COVID-19. Whole-study context: There were acute and convalescent COVID-19 samples, and they came from the United States, Italy and Spain.

With 4 bases clipped from V and 2 bases from J, the junction kept 4 bases outside the gene matches. The CDR3 contains 15 residues. Germline CDR1 ENHRY, CDR2 SYGVKD. The method was immunoSEQ multiplex PCR; TCRdb's version includes in-frame clones alone and lacks a portion of them. The repertoire holds under 100,000 clones, with around 85% as singletons. The chain employs TRBV10-3 and TRBJ2-3; TRBD2 matches 9 bases. The origin of this receptor is an elderly woman with COVID-19, enrolled during active disease. Sequences were obtained from peripheral blood. The CDR3 region has the DNA TGTGCCATCAGTGCAGTAGCGGGGGTCACAGATACGCAGTATTTT. Translation gives CAISAVAGVTDTQYF.